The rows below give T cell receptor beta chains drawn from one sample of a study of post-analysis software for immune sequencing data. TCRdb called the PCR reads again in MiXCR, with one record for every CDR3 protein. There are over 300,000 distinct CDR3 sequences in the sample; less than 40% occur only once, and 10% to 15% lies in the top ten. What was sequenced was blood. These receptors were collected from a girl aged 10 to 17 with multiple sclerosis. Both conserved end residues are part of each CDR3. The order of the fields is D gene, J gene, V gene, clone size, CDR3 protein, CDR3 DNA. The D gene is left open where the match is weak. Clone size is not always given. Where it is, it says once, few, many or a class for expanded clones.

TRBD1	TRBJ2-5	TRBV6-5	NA	CASSRGTGETQYF	TGTGCCAGCAGCCGAGGGACAGGGGAGACCCAGTACTTC
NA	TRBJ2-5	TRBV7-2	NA	CASSLRPFEQYF	TGTGCCAGCAGCTTAAGGCCTTTTGAGCAGTACTTC
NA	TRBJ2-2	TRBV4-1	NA	CASSQEGGANTGELFF	TGCGCCAGCAGCCAAGAAGGAGGGGCAAACACCGGGGAGCTGTTTTTT
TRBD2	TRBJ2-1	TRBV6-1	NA	CASSEEVAGGYNEQFF	TGTGCCAGCAGTGAAGAGGTAGCGGGGGGGTACAATGAGCAGTTCTTC
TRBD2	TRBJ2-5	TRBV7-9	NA	CANSLAGVGETQYF	TGTGCCAACAGCTTAGCGGGGGTAGGAGAGACCCAGTACTTC
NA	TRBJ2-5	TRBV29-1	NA	CSVGRLQETQYF	TGCAGCGTTGGGCGGCTACAAGAGACCCAGTACTTC
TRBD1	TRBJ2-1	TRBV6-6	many	CASSLQGPNEQFF	TGTGCCAGCAGTTTACAGGGGCCCAATGAGCAGTTCTTC
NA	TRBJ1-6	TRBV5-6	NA	CASSLGAGINSPLHF	TGTGCCAGCAGCTTGGGGGCTGGAATTAATTCACCCCTCCACTTT
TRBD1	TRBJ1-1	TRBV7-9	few	CASSSYGTGHTEAFF	TGTGCCAGCAGCTCCTATGGGACAGGGCACACTGAAGCTTTCTTT
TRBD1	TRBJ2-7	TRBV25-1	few	CASSDSGTGVEQYF	TGTGCCAGCAGTGACTCCGGGACAGGGGTCGAGCAGTACTTC
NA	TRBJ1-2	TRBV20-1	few	CSASATGFPILVIGYTF	TGCAGTGCTAGTGCTACAGGGTTTCCTATTTTAGTTATTGGCTACACCTTC
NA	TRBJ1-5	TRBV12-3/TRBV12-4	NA	CASSLSLGARQPQHF	TGTGCCAGCAGTTTATCCCTGGGGGCTAGGCAGCCCCAGCATTTT
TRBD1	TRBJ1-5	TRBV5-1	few	CASSTGTGNQPQHF	TGCGCCAGCAGCACCGGGACAGGGAATCAGCCCCAGCATTTT
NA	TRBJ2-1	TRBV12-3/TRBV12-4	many	CASSLVGGYNEQFF	TGTGCCAGCAGCTTGGTAGGGGGCTACAATGAGCAGTTCTTC
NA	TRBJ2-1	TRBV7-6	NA	CASSPGTGGGNEQFF	TGTGCCAGCAGCCCCGGTACTGGGGGTGGGAATGAGCAGTTCTTC
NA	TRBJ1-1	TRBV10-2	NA	CASGHNQNTEAFF	TGCGCCAGCGGCCACAATCAGAACACTGAAGCTTTCTTT
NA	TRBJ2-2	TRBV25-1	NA	CASEVALGELFF	TGTGCCAGCGAGGTGGCACTCGGGGAGCTGTTTTTT
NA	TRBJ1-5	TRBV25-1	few	CASSLVGQGSQPQHF	TGTGCCAGCAGCCTAGTGGGGCAGGGGAGTCAGCCCCAGCATTTT
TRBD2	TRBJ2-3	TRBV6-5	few	CASSFSGGGDTQYF	TGTGCCAGCAGTTTTAGCGGGGGAGGAGATACGCAGTATTTT
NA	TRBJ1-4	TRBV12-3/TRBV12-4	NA	CASSSGRSATNEKLFF	TGTGCCAGCAGTTCTGGACGGTCTGCAACTAATGAAAAACTGTTTTTT
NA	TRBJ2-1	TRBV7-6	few	CASSRSVGGLNNEQFF	TGTGCCAGCAGCCGATCTGTCGGCGGGCTTAACAATGAGCAGTTCTTC
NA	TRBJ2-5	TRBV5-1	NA	CASSYNQETQYF	TGCGCCAGCAGCTACAACCAAGAGACCCAGTACTTC
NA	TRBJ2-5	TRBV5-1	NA	CASSLARGLQETQYF	TGCGCCAGCAGCTTGGCCAGGGGACTCCAAGAGACCCAGTACTTC
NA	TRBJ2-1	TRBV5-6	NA	CASSLGGRGASYNEQFF	TGTGCCAGCAGCTTGGGGGGGCGGGGAGCCTCCTACAATGAGCAGTTCTTC
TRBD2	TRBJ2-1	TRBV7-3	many	CASSPTGGRGGRNEQFF	TGTGCCAGCAGCCCTACCGGCGGGCGGGGGGGCCGCAATGAGCAGTTCTTC
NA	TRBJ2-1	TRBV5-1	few	CTSSLGGPANEQFF	TGCACCAGCAGCTTGGGGGGGCCAGCCAATGAGCAGTTCTTC
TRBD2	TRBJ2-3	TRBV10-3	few	CAISGESSGEMDTQYF	TGTGCCATCAGTGGGGAATCTAGCGGGGAGATGGATACGCAGTATTTT
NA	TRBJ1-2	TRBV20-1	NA	CSARDYGDNYGYTF	TGCAGTGCTAGAGATTATGGCGATAACTATGGCTACACCTTC
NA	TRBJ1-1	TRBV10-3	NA	CAISELTVNTEAFF	TGTGCCATCAGTGAGTTGACAGTGAACACTGAAGCTTTCTTT
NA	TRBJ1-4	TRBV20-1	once	CSARDRITTNEKLFF	TGCAGTGCTAGAGACAGGATTACCACTAATGAAAAACTGTTTTTT
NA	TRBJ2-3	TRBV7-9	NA	CASRGPIMITDTQYF	TGTGCCAGCAGGGGCCCCATTATGATCACAGATACGCAGTATTTT
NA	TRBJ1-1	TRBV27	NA	CASSLWGTNTEAFF	TGTGCCAGCAGTTTATGGGGGACGAACACTGAAGCTTTCTTT
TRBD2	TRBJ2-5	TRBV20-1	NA	CSASNRDYRTQYF	TGCAGTGCTTCAAATAGGGACTATCGGACCCAGTACTTC
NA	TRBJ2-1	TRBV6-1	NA	CASKSGLGPRNEQFF	TGTGCCAGCAAGTCGGGCCTTGGGCCTCGTAATGAGCAGTTCTTC
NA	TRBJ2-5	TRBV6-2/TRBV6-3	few	CASSSVRGSPGETQYF	TGTGCCAGCAGCTCGGTGAGGGGCAGCCCTGGGGAGACCCAGTACTTC
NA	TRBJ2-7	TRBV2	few	CASRARGTGYEQYF	TGTGCCAGCAGGGCCAGGGGTACGGGCTACGAGCAGTACTTC
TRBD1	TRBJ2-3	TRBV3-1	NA	CTSSPSGGTQYF	TGTACCAGCAGCCCCTCAGGGGGTACGCAGTATTTT
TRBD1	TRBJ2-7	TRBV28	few	CASKDSGTGSYEQYF	TGTGCCAGCAAGGACTCCGGGACAGGGTCGTACGAGCAGTACTTC
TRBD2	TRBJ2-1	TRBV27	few	CASSLYTSGGNEQFF	TGTGCCAGCAGTTTATACACTAGCGGGGGGAATGAGCAGTTCTTC
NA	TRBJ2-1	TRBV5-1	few	CASSPDSYYNEQFF	TGCGCCAGCAGCCCGGACAGTTACTACAATGAGCAGTTCTTC
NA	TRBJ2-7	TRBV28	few	CASSPLRQAQRSYEQYF	TGTGCCAGCAGCCCCCTCAGACAGGCCCAACGTTCCTACGAGCAGTACTTC
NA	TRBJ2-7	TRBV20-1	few	CSARDRQGYYEQYF	TGCAGTGCTAGAGATCGCCAGGGCTACTACGAGCAGTACTTC
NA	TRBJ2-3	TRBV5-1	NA	CASSPEGRATDTQYF	TGCGCCAGCAGCCCGGAGGGTAGGGCCACAGATACGCAGTATTTT
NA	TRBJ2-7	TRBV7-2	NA	CASSLAQESEQYF	TGTGCCAGCAGCTTAGCTCAGGAGAGCGAGCAGTACTTC
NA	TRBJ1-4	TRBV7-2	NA	CASGLVGGEKLFF	TGTGCCAGCGGCCTGGTGGGGGGGGAAAAACTGTTTTTT
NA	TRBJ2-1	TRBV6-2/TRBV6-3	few	CASSRGLRGNEQFF	TGTGCCAGCAGTCGGGGCCTCAGGGGCAATGAGCAGTTCTTC
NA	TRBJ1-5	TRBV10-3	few	CAISEQGGSNQPQHF	TGTGCTATCAGTGAACAGGGAGGTAGCAATCAGCCCCAGCATTTT
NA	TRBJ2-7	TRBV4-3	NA	CASSQDLAGPEQYF	TGCGCCAGCAGCCAAGACTTAGCAGGGCCGGAGCAGTACTTC
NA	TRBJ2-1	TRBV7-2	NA	CASSCGGSPSYNEQFF	TGTGCCAGCAGCTGTGGGGGGTCCCCCTCCTACAATGAGCAGTTCTTC
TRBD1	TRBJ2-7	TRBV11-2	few	CASSLGVGTGGSYEQYF	TGTGCCAGCAGCTTAGGGGTCGGGACAGGGGGCTCCTACGAGCAGTACTTC